Listed below are T cell receptor beta chains from one sample, sequenced in a study of neurological immune-mediated disorders. TCRdb re-derived calls from the 5' RACE reads in MiXCR, one entry per CDR3 protein. The sample contains about 71,000 distinct CDR3 sequences, about 9.4% of which appear only once. Sequencing input: PBMCs. The source of these receptors is a young man in good health. CDR3s include the opening cysteine and the closing phenylalanine or tryptophan. A D gene is named only where the DNA matches it firmly. Clone size is given for some rows only: seen once, a few or many times, or a class if the clone is expanded.

cdr3_aa: CASSPRGSGRDEQYF
cdr3_nt: TGTGCCAGCAGCCCTCGTGGTAGCGGGAGGGACGAGCAGTACTTC
d_call: TRBD2
v_call: TRBV7-2
clone_size: many
j_call: TRBJ2-7

cdr3_aa: CASNWGTSYNEQFF
cdr3_nt: TGTGCCAGTAATTGGGGGACCTCCTACAATGAGCAGTTCTTC
d_call: NA
v_call: TRBV19
clone_size: NA
j_call: TRBJ2-1

cdr3_aa: CASQRTANYGYTF
cdr3_nt: TGTGCCAGCCAAAGGACGGCTAACTATGGCTACACCTTC
d_call: NA
v_call: TRBV6-1
clone_size: NA
j_call: TRBJ1-2

cdr3_aa: CASSPTISAGRLNTEAFF
cdr3_nt: TGTGCCAGCTCACCAACCATTTCGGCAGGGAGGCTGAACACTGAAGCTTTCTTT
d_call: NA
v_call: TRBV18
clone_size: many
j_call: TRBJ1-1

cdr3_aa: CASSHPSSYNEQFF
cdr3_nt: TGCGCCAGCAGCCACCCAAGCTCCTACAATGAGCAGTTCTTC
d_call: NA
v_call: TRBV4-1
clone_size: many
j_call: TRBJ2-1

cdr3_aa: CASNGQAKETQYF
cdr3_nt: TGTGCCAGCAATGGCCAGGCCAAAGAGACCCAGTACTTC
d_call: NA
v_call: TRBV7-9
clone_size: many
j_call: TRBJ2-5

cdr3_aa: CATSRDLGQGGRETQYF
cdr3_nt: TGTGCCACCAGCAGAGATTTGGGACAGGGGGGACGGGAGACCCAGTACTTC
d_call: TRBD1
v_call: TRBV15
clone_size: many
j_call: TRBJ2-5

cdr3_aa: CATSTSQETQYF
cdr3_nt: TGTGCCACCAGTACAAGCCAAGAGACCCAGTACTTC
d_call: NA
v_call: TRBV24-1
clone_size: many
j_call: TRBJ2-5

cdr3_aa: CSVAWTGILDGYTF
cdr3_nt: TGCAGCGTTGCTTGGACAGGGATTTTGGATGGCTACACCTTC
d_call: TRBD1
v_call: TRBV29-1
clone_size: many
j_call: TRBJ1-2

cdr3_aa: CASSLRPSGSSYNEQFF
cdr3_nt: TGCGCCAGCAGCTTGAGGCCAAGCGGGAGCTCCTACAATGAGCAGTTCTTC
d_call: TRBD2
v_call: TRBV5-1
clone_size: many
j_call: TRBJ2-1

cdr3_aa: CSAFTTENTEAFF
cdr3_nt: TGCAGTGCATTTACCACTGAGAACACTGAAGCTTTCTTT
d_call: NA
v_call: TRBV20-1
clone_size: many
j_call: TRBJ1-1

cdr3_aa: CASTWGMTADEQFF
cdr3_nt: TGTGCCAGCACCTGGGGGATGACAGCGGATGAGCAGTTCTTC
d_call: NA
v_call: TRBV11-2
clone_size: many
j_call: TRBJ2-1

cdr3_aa: CASSQRRGGSTGELFF
cdr3_nt: TGTGCCAGCAGCCAACGAAGGGGGGGGAGCACCGGGGAGCTGTTTTTT
d_call: NA
v_call: TRBV3-1
clone_size: many
j_call: TRBJ2-2

cdr3_aa: CSVQETPYEQYF
cdr3_nt: TGCAGCGTTCAAGAGACCCCCTACGAGCAGTACTTC
d_call: NA
v_call: TRBV29-1
clone_size: many
j_call: TRBJ2-7

cdr3_aa: CSANYEQYF
cdr3_nt: TGCAGTGCTAACTACGAGCAGTACTTC
d_call: NA
v_call: TRBV20-1
clone_size: few
j_call: TRBJ2-7

cdr3_aa: CSVRGDLNTEAFF
cdr3_nt: TGCAGCGTCCGGGGGGACTTGAACACTGAAGCTTTCTTT
d_call: NA
v_call: TRBV29-1
clone_size: NA
j_call: TRBJ1-1

cdr3_aa: CSASASGSGETQYF
cdr3_nt: TGCAGTGCTAGTGCTAGCGGGAGTGGTGAGACCCAGTACTTC
d_call: TRBD2
v_call: TRBV20-1
clone_size: many
j_call: TRBJ2-5

cdr3_aa: CASSSRGFPSPLHF
cdr3_nt: TGTGCCAGCAGCTCGAGGGGGTTCCCCTCACCCCTCCACTTT
d_call: NA
v_call: TRBV7-9
clone_size: many
j_call: TRBJ1-6

cdr3_aa: CASSLVSGEQYF
cdr3_nt: TGCGCCAGCAGCTTGGTATCGGGGGAGCAGTACTTC
d_call: NA
v_call: TRBV5-1
clone_size: many
j_call: TRBJ2-7

cdr3_aa: CASSFGRGNEQFF
cdr3_nt: TGCGCCAGCAGCTTCGGACGGGGCAATGAGCAGTTCTTC
d_call: NA
v_call: TRBV5-1
clone_size: many
j_call: TRBJ2-1

cdr3_aa: CASSLGTGGSDTQYF
cdr3_nt: TGTGCCAGCAGTTTAGGGACAGGGGGCTCAGATACGCAGTATTTT
d_call: TRBD1
v_call: TRBV12-3/TRBV12-4
clone_size: many
j_call: TRBJ2-3

cdr3_aa: CSAREDLYGGEKLFF
cdr3_nt: TGCAGTGCTAGAGAGGACCTTTATGGCGGTGAAAAACTGTTTTTT
d_call: NA
v_call: TRBV20-1
clone_size: many
j_call: TRBJ1-4

cdr3_aa: CASSDLRQGSNQPQHF
cdr3_nt: TGTGCCAGCAGTGACCTCCGACAGGGAAGCAATCAGCCCCAGCATTTT
d_call: TRBD1
v_call: TRBV6-1
clone_size: NA
j_call: TRBJ1-5

cdr3_aa: CASSFGVMVNEQFF
cdr3_nt: TGTGCCAGCAGTTTCGGGGTTATGGTCAATGAGCAGTTCTTC
d_call: NA
v_call: TRBV28
clone_size: many
j_call: TRBJ2-1

cdr3_aa: CAISTHSTDTQYF
cdr3_nt: TGTGCCATCAGTACCCACAGCACAGATACGCAGTATTTT
d_call: NA
v_call: TRBV10-3
clone_size: many
j_call: TRBJ2-3

cdr3_aa: CASSPSSSYNEQFF
cdr3_nt: TGTGCCAGCTCACCGTCTAGCAGCTACAATGAGCAGTTCTTC
d_call: NA
v_call: TRBV18
clone_size: many
j_call: TRBJ2-1

cdr3_aa: CASREYRGVNTEAFF
cdr3_nt: TGTGCCAGCAGAGAATACAGGGGTGTTAACACTGAAGCTTTCTTT
d_call: TRBD1
v_call: TRBV12-3/TRBV12-4
clone_size: many
j_call: TRBJ1-1

cdr3_aa: CSITSGRTDTQYF
cdr3_nt: TGCAGTATAACTAGCGGGAGGACAGATACGCAGTATTTT
d_call: TRBD2
v_call: TRBV20-1
clone_size: many
j_call: TRBJ2-3

cdr3_aa: CASNSQHSGDNVLTF
cdr3_nt: TGTGCCAGCAACTCCCAGCACTCTGGGGACAACGTCCTGACTTTC
d_call: NA
v_call: TRBV7-3
clone_size: NA
j_call: TRBJ2-6

cdr3_aa: CASSTSSGPGEQFF
cdr3_nt: TGCGCCAGCAGCACCTCTAGCGGGCCTGGTGAGCAGTTCTTC
d_call: TRBD2
v_call: TRBV5-1
clone_size: NA
j_call: TRBJ2-1

cdr3_aa: CASSSGAEPQHF
cdr3_nt: TGTGCCAGCTCATCGGGCGCAGAGCCCCAGCATTTT
d_call: NA
v_call: TRBV18
clone_size: many
j_call: TRBJ1-5

cdr3_aa: CATTPSLETQYF
cdr3_nt: TGTGCCACCACACCTTCATTAGAGACCCAGTACTTC
d_call: NA
v_call: TRBV2
clone_size: many
j_call: TRBJ2-5

cdr3_aa: CSAHTPGLAVTDTQYF
cdr3_nt: TGCAGTGCTCATACACCGGGACTAGCGGTTACAGATACGCAGTATTTT
d_call: TRBD2
v_call: TRBV20-1
clone_size: many
j_call: TRBJ2-3

cdr3_aa: CASSVFEGSYEQYF
cdr3_nt: TGTGCCAGCAGCGTCTTTGAGGGCTCCTACGAGCAGTACTTC
d_call: NA
v_call: TRBV9
clone_size: many
j_call: TRBJ2-7

cdr3_aa: CASSRQETQYF
cdr3_nt: TGTGCCAGCAGTCGTCAAGAGACCCAGTACTTC
d_call: NA
v_call: TRBV12-3/TRBV12-4
clone_size: many
j_call: TRBJ2-5

cdr3_aa: CAWTLNTDTQYF
cdr3_nt: TGTGCCTGGACCCTTAACACAGATACGCAGTATTTT
d_call: NA
v_call: TRBV30
clone_size: NA
j_call: TRBJ2-3

cdr3_aa: CSASGGSQGVKNSPLHF
cdr3_nt: TGCAGTGCATCGGGGGGCTCACAGGGGGTGAAAAATTCACCCCTCCACTTT
d_call: TRBD1
v_call: TRBV20-1
clone_size: many
j_call: TRBJ1-6

cdr3_aa: CASSFHSGNQPQHF
cdr3_nt: TGTGCCAGCAGTTTCCATAGTGGCAATCAGCCCCAGCATTTT
d_call: NA
v_call: TRBV28
clone_size: many
j_call: TRBJ1-5

cdr3_aa: CASSPPGEASETQYF
cdr3_nt: TGTGCCAGCTCCCCCCCGGGGGAGGCCTCGGAGACCCAGTACTTC
d_call: NA
v_call: TRBV28
clone_size: many
j_call: TRBJ2-5

cdr3_aa: CASSAPGQGYNEQFF
cdr3_nt: TGTGCCAGCAGCGCCCCGGGACAGGGTTACAATGAGCAGTTCTTC
d_call: TRBD1
v_call: TRBV7-3
clone_size: few
j_call: TRBJ2-1

cdr3_aa: CASTPYGVQGSGANVLTF
cdr3_nt: TGTGCCAGCACTCCATACGGTGTCCAAGGCTCTGGGGCCAACGTCCTGACTTTC
d_call: NA
v_call: TRBV12-3/TRBV12-4
clone_size: many
j_call: TRBJ2-6

cdr3_aa: CATGSPGTGGSRQYF
cdr3_nt: TGTGCCACCGGCAGTCCCGGGACAGGCGGTAGTCGGCAGTACTTC
d_call: TRBD1
v_call: TRBV24-1
clone_size: NA
j_call: TRBJ2-7

cdr3_aa: CASSLSRDTDTQYF
cdr3_nt: TGTGCCAGCAGTTTATCGAGAGACACAGATACGCAGTATTTT
d_call: NA
v_call: TRBV27
clone_size: many
j_call: TRBJ2-3

cdr3_aa: CASSLTGGRAPGELFF
cdr3_nt: TGTGCCAGCAGCTTAACAGGCGGGAGGGCCCCCGGGGAGCTGTTTTTT
d_call: TRBD2
v_call: TRBV7-3
clone_size: many
j_call: TRBJ2-2

cdr3_aa: CASSPPGQGIQETQYF
cdr3_nt: TGTGCCAGCTCACCCCCGGGACAGGGGATCCAAGAGACCCAGTACTTC
d_call: TRBD1
v_call: TRBV18
clone_size: many
j_call: TRBJ2-5

cdr3_aa: CASSLGDRSDNEKLFF
cdr3_nt: TGTGCCAGCAGCTTGGGAGACAGGTCCGATAATGAAAAACTGTTTTTT
d_call: NA
v_call: TRBV5-5
clone_size: NA
j_call: TRBJ1-4

cdr3_aa: CASSIAALNTEAFF
cdr3_nt: TGTGCCAGTAGTATTGCAGCCCTGAACACTGAAGCTTTCTTT
d_call: NA
v_call: TRBV19
clone_size: few
j_call: TRBJ1-1

cdr3_aa: CASSLGLGEQFF
cdr3_nt: TGTGCCAGCAGTTTAGGCCTCGGGGAGCAGTTCTTC
d_call: NA
v_call: TRBV27
clone_size: few
j_call: TRBJ2-1

cdr3_aa: CASSQHRGLDQPQHF
cdr3_nt: TGTGCCAGCAGCCAACACCGGGGGCTTGATCAGCCCCAGCATTTT
d_call: NA
v_call: TRBV28
clone_size: many
j_call: TRBJ1-5

cdr3_aa: CASSFRGRTYEQYF
cdr3_nt: TGTGCCAGCAGCTTTCGGGGACGTACCTACGAGCAGTACTTC
d_call: NA
v_call: TRBV13
clone_size: few
j_call: TRBJ2-7

cdr3_aa: CASSPGQGAYNEQFF
cdr3_nt: TGCGCCAGCAGCCCCGGACAGGGGGCTTACAATGAGCAGTTCTTC
d_call: TRBD1
v_call: TRBV5-1
clone_size: medium-sized
j_call: TRBJ2-1

cdr3_aa: CASSHSGRAYEQYF
cdr3_nt: TGTGCCAGCAGCCATAGCGGGAGAGCCTACGAGCAGTACTTC
d_call: TRBD2
v_call: TRBV3-1
clone_size: many
j_call: TRBJ2-7

cdr3_aa: CAISGTEWQSSYEQYF
cdr3_nt: TGTGCCATCAGTGGGACGGAATGGCAAAGCTCCTACGAGCAGTACTTC
d_call: NA
v_call: TRBV10-3
clone_size: many
j_call: TRBJ2-7

cdr3_aa: CASSVYGGGVDTEAFF
cdr3_nt: TGTGCCAGCAGCGTATATGGGGGGGGCGTAGACACTGAAGCTTTCTTT
d_call: NA
v_call: TRBV9
clone_size: medium-sized
j_call: TRBJ1-1